This TCR beta chain was identified during a study of blood T cells in healthy people across ages. Points from the study as a whole: The long-lived group displayed more naive CD4+ cells, plus higher diversity, than the aged donors did. Diversity figures derived from one million T cells were judged to underestimate the true value.

With regard to this clonotype: Its antigen is still unknown.

Germline V lookup: CDR1 DFQATT, CDR2 SNEGSKA (reference sequence). The V gene end was trimmed by 6 bases and the J gene end by 3 bases; junction bases not matched to a gene: 9. This CDR3 comprises 15 residues. Together with a sample-barcoded 5' primer, a J-beta primer mix was included in a second PCR lasting roughly 6 to 12 cycles. One entry per CDR3 protein results from TCRdb running MiXCR on the 5' RACE reads. Seen here are about 1.8 million distinct CDR3 sequences, just under 50% observed once, and the top ten hold approximately 2.1%. The sample consisted of blood. The chain is built from TRBV20-1 and TRBJ1-5; 9 bases are a match to TRBD1. This TCR was recovered from a middle-aged woman in good health. The CDR3 region has the DNA TGCAGTGCCAGCAGACAGGGGGACGTCAATCAGCCCCAGCATTTT. This codes for CSASRQGDVNQPQHF.